The rows below give T cell receptor beta chains drawn from one sample of a study of Ad26.COV2.S vaccination and SARS-CoV-2 variants. Data came from immunoSEQ multiplex PCR; TCRdb stores just in-frame clones and leaves some out. The data contain about 280,000 clones, about 87% of them singletons. Source: peripheral blood, taken in a trial of Ad26.COV2.S vaccine versus placebo. The receptors were gathered from a person between 18 and 65 years old who received the Ad26.COV2.S COVID-19 vaccine or a placebo. CDR3s include the opening cysteine and the closing phenylalanine or tryptophan. The D gene is left open where the match is weak. Not every row has a clone size; where given, it reads once, few, many or a size class.

j_call: TRBJ1-4
v_call: TRBV9
d_call: -
clone_size: -
cdr3_aa: CASSVEGTTNEKLFF
cdr3_nt: TGTGCCAGCAGCGTAGAAGGTACAACTAATGAAAAACTGTTTTTT

j_call: TRBJ2-3
v_call: TRBV6-2/TRBV6-3
d_call: TRBD2
clone_size: -
cdr3_aa: CASSYSGLETQYF
cdr3_nt: TGTGCCAGCAGTTACTCGGGACTAGAGACGCAGTATTTT

j_call: TRBJ2-3
v_call: TRBV4-2
d_call: -
clone_size: -
cdr3_aa: CASSTTGLEDADTQYF
cdr3_nt: TGTGCCAGCAGTACCACCGGGTTGGAGGATGCAGATACGCAGTATTTT

j_call: TRBJ2-1
v_call: TRBV28
d_call: TRBD2
clone_size: -
cdr3_aa: CASSGLAGGNEQFF
cdr3_nt: TGTGCCAGCAGCGGACTAGCGGGAGGCAATGAGCAGTTCTTC

j_call: TRBJ1-5
v_call: TRBV10-3
d_call: -
clone_size: -
cdr3_aa: CAISEWRDVGANQPQHF
cdr3_nt: TGTGCCATCAGTGAGTGGAGGGATGTGGGTGCGAATCAGCCCCAGCATTTT

j_call: TRBJ1-5
v_call: TRBV13
d_call: -
clone_size: -
cdr3_aa: CASSHQGVDQPQHF
cdr3_nt: TGTGCCAGCAGCCATCAGGGAGTTGATCAGCCCCAGCATTTT

j_call: TRBJ1-1
v_call: TRBV5-4
d_call: -
clone_size: -
cdr3_aa: CASSFNMVPNTEAFF
cdr3_nt: TGTGCCAGCAGCTTCAACATGGTCCCGAACACTGAAGCTTTCTTT

j_call: TRBJ2-1
v_call: TRBV25-1
d_call: TRBD2
clone_size: -
cdr3_aa: CASSTGAGGNEQFF
cdr3_nt: TGTGCCAGCAGTACTGGGGCGGGGGGCAATGAGCAGTTCTTC

j_call: TRBJ1-1
v_call: TRBV5-1
d_call: -
clone_size: once
cdr3_aa: CASSHSSGASAFF
cdr3_nt: TGCGCCAGCAGCCACAGCAGCGGTGCTTCGGCTTTCTTT

j_call: TRBJ2-7
v_call: TRBV12-3/TRBV12-4
d_call: -
clone_size: -
cdr3_aa: CASSFATYEQYF
cdr3_nt: TGTGCCAGCAGTTTTGCGACCTACGAGCAGTACTTC

j_call: TRBJ1-4
v_call: TRBV5-5
d_call: TRBD1
clone_size: -
cdr3_aa: CASEQGAGEKLFF
cdr3_nt: TGTGCCAGCGAACAGGGGGCAGGTGAAAAACTGTTTTTT

j_call: TRBJ1-2
v_call: TRBV12-3/TRBV12-4
d_call: -
clone_size: -
cdr3_aa: CASSQLNYGYTF
cdr3_nt: TGTGCCAGCAGCCAACTTAACTATGGCTACACCTTC

j_call: TRBJ1-3
v_call: TRBV5-1
d_call: TRBD1
clone_size: -
cdr3_aa: CASSLVPPGQGNTIYF
cdr3_nt: TGCGCCAGCAGCTTGGTACCCCCGGGACAGGGAAACACCATATATTTT

j_call: TRBJ2-5
v_call: TRBV7-2
d_call: TRBD2
clone_size: -
cdr3_aa: CASSLLSGSLSGIQETQYF
cdr3_nt: TGTGCCAGCAGCTTGCTTAGCGGGAGTCTGTCGGGGATACAAGAGACCCAGTACTTC

j_call: TRBJ1-1
v_call: TRBV25-1
d_call: -
clone_size: once
cdr3_aa: CASSPAGQTMNTEAFF
cdr3_nt: TGTGCCAGCAGTCCAGCAGGACAGACAATGAACACTGAAGCTTTCTTT

j_call: TRBJ2-1
v_call: TRBV15
d_call: -
clone_size: few
cdr3_aa: CATSRGLLDNEQFF
cdr3_nt: TGTGCCACCAGCAGAGGCCTTTTGGACAATGAGCAGTTCTTC

j_call: TRBJ1-2
v_call: TRBV19
d_call: -
clone_size: -
cdr3_aa: CASGGQPYGYTF
cdr3_nt: TGTGCCAGTGGAGGACAGCCCTATGGCTACACCTTC

j_call: TRBJ1-3
v_call: TRBV4-3
d_call: -
clone_size: -
cdr3_aa: CASSQDIFRTSPGNTIYF
cdr3_nt: TGCGCCAGCAGCCAAGATATATTTCGTACATCCCCTGGAAACACCATATATTTT

j_call: TRBJ2-1
v_call: TRBV18
d_call: TRBD2
clone_size: once
cdr3_aa: CASSPLIAGGGEQFF
cdr3_nt: TGTGCCAGCTCACCACTAATAGCGGGAGGGGGAGAGCAGTTCTTC

j_call: TRBJ1-1
v_call: TRBV7-6
d_call: -
clone_size: few
cdr3_aa: CASSLQGKNTEAFF
cdr3_nt: TGTGCCAGCAGCTTACAGGGGAAGAACACTGAAGCTTTCTTT

j_call: TRBJ2-3
v_call: TRBV18
d_call: -
clone_size: once
cdr3_aa: CASSPLRAGTDTQYF
cdr3_nt: TGTGCCAGCTCACCACTCAGGGCAGGAACAGATACGCAGTATTTT

j_call: TRBJ1-1
v_call: TRBV18
d_call: -
clone_size: -
cdr3_aa: CASSPRENTEAFF
cdr3_nt: TGTGCCAGCTCACCACGGGAGAACACTGAAGCTTTCTTT

j_call: TRBJ1-5
v_call: TRBV7-3
d_call: -
clone_size: few
cdr3_aa: CASSSQWGQPQHF
cdr3_nt: TGTGCCAGCAGCTCCCAATGGGGTCAGCCCCAGCATTTT

j_call: TRBJ2-7
v_call: TRBV18
d_call: TRBD2
clone_size: -
cdr3_aa: CASSRYTSGATYEQYF
cdr3_nt: TGTGCCAGCTCACGATATACTAGCGGGGCTACCTACGAGCAGTACTTC

j_call: TRBJ1-3
v_call: TRBV4-1
d_call: -
clone_size: -
cdr3_aa: CASSQGPLTGPGNTIYF
cdr3_nt: TGCGCCAGCAGCCAAGGCCCTCTTACAGGGCCAGGAAACACCATATATTTT

j_call: TRBJ2-7
v_call: TRBV6-5
d_call: TRBD2
clone_size: -
cdr3_aa: CASSSPSGSHEQYF
cdr3_nt: TGTGCCAGCAGTTCACCTAGCGGGAGTCACGAGCAGTACTTC

j_call: TRBJ1-2
v_call: TRBV7-9
d_call: -
clone_size: -
cdr3_aa: CASSFASSNYGYTF
cdr3_nt: TGTGCCAGCAGCTTTGCCTCCTCCAACTATGGCTACACCTTC

j_call: TRBJ1-2
v_call: TRBV5-1
d_call: TRBD1
clone_size: -
cdr3_aa: CASSWGDSPSGGYTF
cdr3_nt: TGCGCCAGCAGCTGGGGGGACAGTCCCTCTGGGGGCTACACCTTC

j_call: TRBJ1-5
v_call: TRBV3-1/TRBV3-2
d_call: -
clone_size: -
cdr3_aa: CASSGGEGKNQPQHF
cdr3_nt: TGTGCCAGCAGCGGGGGGGAAGGGAAAAATCAGCCCCAGCATTTT

j_call: TRBJ2-6
v_call: TRBV5-6
d_call: TRBD1
clone_size: -
cdr3_aa: CASSRRDRGLGANVLTF
cdr3_nt: TGTGCCAGCAGCAGAAGGGACAGGGGGCTTGGGGCCAACGTCCTGACTTTC

j_call: TRBJ1-1
v_call: TRBV7-9
d_call: TRBD1
clone_size: once
cdr3_aa: CASSTGVGNTEAFF
cdr3_nt: TGTGCCAGCAGTACAGGGGTAGGAAACACTGAAGCTTTCTTT

j_call: TRBJ2-7
v_call: TRBV29-1
d_call: -
clone_size: -
cdr3_aa: CSGGGTPRNEQYF
cdr3_nt: TGCAGCGGAGGCGGGACGCCCCGAAACGAGCAGTACTTC

j_call: TRBJ1-2
v_call: TRBV2
d_call: -
clone_size: -
cdr3_aa: CASTGQGYGYTF
cdr3_nt: TGTGCCAGCACGGGGCAGGGCTATGGCTACACCTTC

j_call: TRBJ2-7
v_call: TRBV6-5
d_call: TRBD1
clone_size: -
cdr3_aa: CASSYSDRGTYEQYF
cdr3_nt: TGTGCCAGCAGTTACTCGGACAGGGGCACCTACGAGCAGTACTTC

j_call: TRBJ2-3
v_call: TRBV11-2
d_call: -
clone_size: once
cdr3_aa: CASSLDPGKGDTQYF
cdr3_nt: TGTGCCAGCAGCTTAGATCCCGGGAAGGGAGATACGCAGTATTTT

j_call: TRBJ1-2
v_call: TRBV7-9
d_call: -
clone_size: few
cdr3_aa: CASSLDGGGYTF
cdr3_nt: TGTGCCAGCAGCTTGGACGGTGGGGGCTACACCTTC

j_call: TRBJ1-5
v_call: TRBV27
d_call: -
clone_size: -
cdr3_aa: CASSELREQPQHF
cdr3_nt: TGTGCCAGCAGTGAACTCAGGGAGCAGCCCCAGCATTTT

j_call: TRBJ1-5
v_call: TRBV5-6
d_call: -
clone_size: -
cdr3_aa: CASTLGGGQPQHF
cdr3_nt: TGTGCCAGCACCCTCGGGGGTGGACAGCCCCAGCATTTT

j_call: TRBJ1-5
v_call: TRBV7-6
d_call: -
clone_size: few
cdr3_aa: CASSSQTGTNQPQHF
cdr3_nt: TGTGCCAGCAGCTCACAAACAGGGACAAATCAGCCCCAGCATTTT

j_call: TRBJ1-4
v_call: TRBV6-5
d_call: -
clone_size: -
cdr3_aa: CASSFVQGETNEKLFF
cdr3_nt: TGTGCCAGCAGTTTTGTACAGGGTGAAACTAATGAAAAACTGTTTTTT

j_call: TRBJ2-1
v_call: TRBV29-1
d_call: -
clone_size: -
cdr3_aa: CSVESQGSEQFF
cdr3_nt: TGCAGCGTTGAATCTCAGGGGAGTGAGCAGTTCTTC

j_call: TRBJ2-1
v_call: TRBV19
d_call: -
clone_size: -
cdr3_aa: CASAEGVSGYNEQFF
cdr3_nt: TGTGCCAGTGCCGAGGGGGTTAGCGGGTACAATGAGCAGTTCTTC

j_call: TRBJ2-7
v_call: TRBV6-5
d_call: TRBD2
clone_size: -
cdr3_aa: CASSYSFTGGGYEQYF
cdr3_nt: TGTGCCAGCAGTTACTCGTTTACGGGAGGTGGCTACGAGCAGTACTTC

j_call: TRBJ1-1
v_call: TRBV27
d_call: -
clone_size: -
cdr3_aa: CASSLEENTEAFF
cdr3_nt: TGTGCCAGCAGTTTAGAGGAAAACACTGAAGCTTTCTTT

j_call: TRBJ2-7
v_call: TRBV25-1
d_call: -
clone_size: -
cdr3_aa: CASSESEIGIYEQYF
cdr3_nt: TGTGCCAGCAGTGAATCAGAGATCGGGATATACGAGCAGTACTTC

j_call: TRBJ2-7
v_call: TRBV7-9
d_call: -
clone_size: -
cdr3_aa: CASSLVAGDEQYF
cdr3_nt: TGTGCCAGCAGCTTAGTCGCAGGTGACGAGCAGTACTTC

j_call: TRBJ2-1
v_call: TRBV7-3
d_call: TRBD1
clone_size: -
cdr3_aa: CASSPGWTGRNEQFF
cdr3_nt: TGTGCCAGCAGCCCCGGTTGGACAGGGAGAAATGAGCAGTTCTTC

j_call: TRBJ1-3
v_call: TRBV5-1
d_call: TRBD1
clone_size: -
cdr3_aa: CASSPGTDGNTIYF
cdr3_nt: TGCGCCAGCAGCCCCGGGACAGATGGAAACACCATATATTTT

j_call: TRBJ1-3
v_call: TRBV7-2
d_call: -
clone_size: -
cdr3_aa: CASSSTAGNTIYF
cdr3_nt: TGTGCCAGCAGCTCGACAGCTGGAAACACCATATATTTT

j_call: TRBJ2-5
v_call: TRBV28
d_call: -
clone_size: -
cdr3_aa: CATRPGSGETQYF
cdr3_nt: TGTGCCACCCGCCCCGGGTCGGGGGAGACCCAGTACTTC

j_call: TRBJ2-7
v_call: TRBV6-5
d_call: TRBD1
clone_size: -
cdr3_aa: CASSRRDRAYEQYF
cdr3_nt: TGTGCCAGCAGTCGCCGGGACAGGGCCTACGAGCAGTACTTC

j_call: TRBJ2-7
v_call: TRBV20-1
d_call: -
clone_size: once
cdr3_aa: CSAEEGYEQYF
cdr3_nt: TGCAGTGCCGAAGAGGGGTACGAGCAGTACTTC

j_call: TRBJ1-6
v_call: TRBV5-1
d_call: -
clone_size: -
cdr3_aa: CASELGDFNSPLHF
cdr3_nt: TGCGCCAGCGAACTAGGAGACTTTAATTCACCCCTCCACTTT

j_call: TRBJ2-2
v_call: TRBV9
d_call: -
clone_size: -
cdr3_aa: CASSVEWLALNTGELFF
cdr3_nt: TGTGCCAGCAGCGTAGAGTGGCTAGCGCTGAACACCGGGGAGCTGTTTTTT

j_call: TRBJ1-1
v_call: TRBV30
d_call: -
clone_size: -
cdr3_aa: CANSREGEAFF
cdr3_nt: TGTGCCAATTCCAGGGAGGGTGAAGCTTTCTTT

j_call: TRBJ2-7
v_call: TRBV6-6
d_call: TRBD2
clone_size: once
cdr3_aa: CASTSGTSLGEQYF
cdr3_nt: TGTGCCAGCACCTCCGGGACTAGTCTTGGCGAGCAGTACTTC

j_call: TRBJ1-5
v_call: TRBV6-2/TRBV6-3
d_call: -
clone_size: -
cdr3_aa: CASSYSGQPQHF
cdr3_nt: TGTGCCAGCAGTTACTCAGGTCAGCCCCAGCATTTT

j_call: TRBJ2-1
v_call: TRBV6-5
d_call: TRBD2
clone_size: -
cdr3_aa: CASSPGGWNYNEQFF
cdr3_nt: TGTGCCAGCAGCCCGGGGGGATGGAACTACAATGAGCAGTTCTTC